A single sample is the source of the 6 T cell receptor beta chains below, sequenced in a study of OX40 agonist ivuxolimab in advanced cancers. The table came from immunoSEQ multiplex PCR; TCRdb's copy has only in-frame clones and leaves some out. The repertoire holds some 50,000 clones, with 90% to 95% as singletons. Sample: CD4+ or CD8+ T cells sorted from blood, taken in a trial of the OX40 agonist ivuxolimab. The receptors come from an adult with an advanced solid tumor such as melanoma, head and neck, liver or kidney cancer.

The V gene is TRBV4-1, the J gene TRBJ1-1; TRBD1 aligns across 9 bases. Germline CDR1 reads MGHRA; CDR2 reads YSYEKL. The CDR3 extends over 14 amino acids. Trimming removed 3 bases from V and 7 bases from J; junction bases left unmatched: 6. Written as DNA, the CDR3 is TGCGCCAGCAGCCAGCGACAGGGGGGCATTGAAGCTTTCTTT. Protein sequence: CASSQRQGGIEAFF.

This chain connects TRBV5-1 to TRBJ2-1; 7 bases align to TRBD2. This CDR3 has 15 residues. J lost 2 bases, V lost 2 bases, and 4 bases had no gene match. Germline V lookup: CDR1 SGHRS, CDR2 YFSETQ. The DNA for the CDR3 is TGCGCCAGCAGCTTCAGAGCGGGAACCTACAATGAGCAGTTCTTC. Amino acids: CASSFRAGTYNEQFF.

CDR3 amino acids: CASSPRVGGELFF. The CDR3 bases are TGTGCCAGCAGCCCAAGGGTAGGCGGGGAGCTGTTTTTT. The chain uses TRBV7-6 and TRBJ2-2; D unclear. In germline, CDR1 is SGHVS, CDR2 FNYEAQ. The CDR3 covers 13 residues. With 5 bases removed from V and 7 bases from J, the gap between germline ends came to 11 bases.

A single count supports this clone. The chain couples TRBV23-1 to TRBJ2-1; TRBD2 matches 14 bases. TRBV23-1 is an ORF, and what it does is uncertain. The CDR3 is 18 residues long. V shed 1 base, J shed 5 bases, and the junction held 7 bases outside the gene matches. CDR3 DNA sequence: TGCGCCAGCAGTCAATGTGAGACTAGCGGGGGGGTTAACAATGAGCAGTTCTTC. It specifies CASSQCETSGGVNNEQFF.

This clone is a singleton in its sample. The V and J genes are TRBV28 and TRBJ2-3, with D maybe TRBD1 (5 bases). Trimming cost V 3 bases and J 2 bases, with 15 bases left between them. The CDR3 covers 16 residues. The V gene's germline CDR1 is MDHEN and CDR2 SYDVKM. The CDR3 DNA reads TGTGCCAGCAGTTTTAACCAGGGTCCCCTCACAGATACGCAGTATTTT. It encodes CASSFNQGPLTDTQYF.

This clone has a single count. This chain links TRBV6-5 with TRBJ2-5; no reliable D call. From germline, CDR1 is MNHEY and CDR2 SVGAGI. The V end lost 2 bases, the J end lost 5 bases, and 12 bases lay between the germline ends. The CDR3 totals 14 residues. CDR3 sequence: CASSYGLTWETQYF. In DNA, the CDR3 is TGTGCCAGCAGTTACGGGCTCACTTGGGAGACCCAGTACTTC.